The 23 T cell receptor beta chains below were found in one sample sequenced in a study of cytotoxic CD8 clonotypes in ibrutinib-treated CLL (dated by TCRdb to the early 2020s). Explained via the paper, the time point label denotes: 12 months on ibrutinib. Libraries came from the immunoSEQ multiplex PCR assay. TCRdb carries this immuneACCESS record with in-frame sequences only. Its versions omit some clonotypes, under half of them owing to an unresolved V gene in the studies checked, with the rest unexplained. Counted in this sample were more than 200,000 clones; approximately 70% of them appeared once. The ten largest clones add up to 5.5% to 6% of the sample. The specimen comprised PBMCs, sampled after 12 months of ibrutinib treatment. These receptors were collected from a human donor with chronic lymphocytic leukemia.

This sequence joins TRBV5-6 and TRBJ1-5; no definite D call. Germline values: CDR1 SGHDT, CDR2 YYEEEE. CDR3 length: 16 residues. V lost 4 bases, J lost 3 bases, and 17 bases lay in between. This CDR3 reads CASSALGGRVNQPQHF. CDR3 nucleotides: TGTGCCAGCAGCGCCCTGGGTGGCAGAGTCAATCAGCCCCAGCATTTT.

This chain uses TRBV5-1 with TRBJ1-4, with D perhaps TRBD1 (5 bases). Germline CDR1 reads SGHRS; CDR2 reads YFSETQ. V lost 0 bases and J lost 12, with 9 bases in between. The CDR3 loop spans 12 amino acids. For the CDR3, the DNA is TGCGCCAGCAGCTTGGAGGGGAAGCAACTGTTTTTT. Its protein is CASSLEGKQLFF.

The chain combines TRBV6-6 with TRBJ2-1, with 8 bases identical to TRBD1. The CDR3 sequence is 14 residues long. V lost 5 bases, J lost 9 bases, and 9 bases stayed unmatched. CDR1 is MNHNY and CDR2 is SVGAGI in the germline V gene (reference sequence). The CDR3 spells CASSNGQGGGEQFF. For the CDR3, the DNA is TGTGCCAGCAGTAACGGACAGGGAGGAGGTGAGCAGTTCTTC.

The V call is TRBV19, the J call TRBJ2-7, with D possibly called TRBD1 or TRBD2 (7 bases each). The germline V gene has CDR1 LNHDA and CDR2 SQIVND (reference sequence). The CDR3 loop spans 12 amino acids. V lost 10 bases and J lost 3, with 13 bases in between. The CDR3 DNA sequence: TGTGCCACCAGGGGGGGAAACTACGAGCAGTACTTC. Protein sequence: CATRGGNYEQYF.

The chain has TRBV7-9 and TRBJ2-1; 12 bases are a match to TRBD2. Losses at the gene ends were 3 bases for V and 8 bases for J; bases not matched to a gene: 2. This CDR3 contains 14 residues. The germline V gene has CDR1 SEHNR and CDR2 FQNEAQ (reference sequence). CDR3 in amino acids: CASSLTSGSDEQFF. The CDR3 nucleotides read TGTGCCAGCAGCTTGACTAGCGGGAGCGATGAGCAGTTCTTC.

The V call is TRBV19, the J call TRBJ2-2; TRBD2 matches at 7 bases. The V gene end was trimmed by 3 bases and the J gene end by 5 bases; junction bases not matched to a gene: 12. CDR3 length equals 17 residues. Germline CDR1 reads LNHDA; CDR2 reads SQIVND (reference sequence). CDR3 sequence (DNA): TGTGCCAGTAGTATGAGGATCGGGGGGTTGATTACCGGGGAGCTGTTTTTT. This translates into CASSMRIGGLITGELFF.

The chain is built from TRBV13 and TRBJ1-2, with 11 bases identical to TRBD1. V shed 7 bases and J 7 bases; nucleotides not matched to a gene: 11. This CDR3 is 15 amino acids long. Germline-derived CDR1 and CDR2 are PRHDT and FYEKMQ (reference sequence). CDR3 coding DNA: TGTGCCAGCATGGGACAGGGGGTGACCCGGGGTGGCTACACCTTC. This codes for CASMGQGVTRGGYTF.

This rearrangement joins TRBV5-1 to TRBJ1-4, with TRBD1 as a possible D gene (5 bases). Trimming left V 2 bases short and J 3 bases short, with 11 bases between. This CDR3 contains 15 residues. Germline lookup yields CDR1 SGHRS and CDR2 YFSETQ. Here the CDR3 reads CASSFKRGSNEKLFF. The CDR3 bases are TGCGCCAGCAGCTTCAAAAGGGGCTCTAATGAAAAACTGTTTTTT.

The chain joins TRBV27 to TRBJ2-7; 7 bases line up with TRBD2. The V segment lost 0 bases and the J segment 4 bases; nucleotides outside the gene matches: 3. Germline-derived CDR1 and CDR2 are MNHEY and SMNVEV (reference sequence). CDR3 length equals 14 residues. CDR3 nucleotides: TGTGCCAGCAGTTTATCGGTGGGAGGGTACGAGCAGTACTTC. This translates into CASSLSVGGYEQYF.

The chain recombines TRBV11-2 with TRBJ1-2; tentative D call: TRBD1 (6 bases). Per the germline V gene, CDR1 is SGHAT and CDR2 is FQNNGV. The CDR3 has 11 residues. V was shortened by 5 bases and J by 14 bases, with 15 bases between the two germline ends. This chain's CDR3 is CASSRGAPRTF. As DNA, the CDR3 is TGTGCCAGCAGCAGGGGGGCGCCTCGAACCTTC.

On this clone itself: Other DNA sequences within the sample encode an identical CDR3. The chain combines TRBV7-2 with TRBJ2-1; 12 nucleotides agree with TRBD2. Germline CDR1 is SGHTA and CDR2 is FQGNSA. This CDR3 is 16 amino acids long. V was pared by 5 bases and J by 5 bases, with 7 bases of the junction left unmatched. The CDR3 here is CASSPSRLAGDNEQFF. CDR3 DNA sequence: TGTGCCAGCAGCCCTAGTCGACTAGCGGGAGACAATGAGCAGTTCTTC.

This clone was seen more than once but under ten times. The chain joins TRBV10-3 to TRBJ1-5; a possible D gene is TRBD1 (6 bases). Germline lookup yields CDR1 ENHRY and CDR2 SYGVKD. The germline V and J ends were trimmed by 8 bases and 6 bases, with 11 bases remaining between them. The CDR3 length is 12 residues. CDR3 in DNA: TGTGCCATCGGGGGGGCTACTCAGCCCCAGCATTTT. Amino acids: CAIGGATQPQHF.

This clone was detected a few times. The rearrangement links TRBV5-4 to TRBJ2-5, with 9 bases identical to TRBD1. The V segment lost 0 bases and the J segment 4 bases; nucleotides outside the gene matches: 4. Germline V gives CDR1 SGHNT, CDR2 YYREEE (reference sequence). The CDR3 sequence is 15 residues long. The chain's CDR3 is CASSLGPGQGETQYF. In DNA form, the CDR3 reads TGTGCCAGCAGCTTGGGCCCGGGACAGGGAGAGACCCAGTACTTC.

V and J are TRBV9 and TRBJ2-3; perhaps TRBD1 as D (5 bases). The CDR3 totals 14 residues. Germline values: CDR1 SGDLS, CDR2 YYNGEE. V lost 0 bases to trimming and J lost 6 bases, with 11 bases between them. CDR3 DNA sequence: TGTGCCAGCAGCGTAGAGGGGTCTATGGATACGCAGTATTTT. This encodes CASSVEGSMDTQYF.

The chain combines TRBV5-1 with TRBJ1-4; tentative D call: TRBD1 (5 bases). Trimming took 3 bases from V and 6 from J, leaving 18 bases between them. The CDR3 length is 16 residues. Germline values: CDR1 SGHRS, CDR2 YFSETQ. CDR3: CASSSSTAPTDEKLFF. CDR3 DNA: TGCGCCAGCAGCTCTTCGACAGCACCTACCGATGAAAAACTGTTTTTT.

Only one count was recorded for this clone. This chain connects TRBV10-3 to TRBJ2-3; D unresolved. Trimming cost V 0 bases and J 3 bases, with 7 bases left between them. Germline V gene data show CDR1 as ENHRY and CDR2 as SYGVKD. The CDR3 length is 14 residues. CDR3 sequence reads: CAISESTKTDTQYF. The CDR3 DNA sequence: TGTGCCATCAGTGAGTCGACAAAAACAGATACGCAGTATTTT.

The chain links TRBV9 to TRBJ1-2; D gene uncertain. V was clipped by 4 bases and J by 6 bases, with 10 bases between them. This CDR3 contains 12 residues. The germline gives CDR1 SGDLS, CDR2 YYNGEE. As DNA, the CDR3 is TGTGCCAGCAGCCCGTTCCGGGATGGCTACACCTTC. This codes for CASSPFRDGYTF.

This clone was seen a single time. The chain recombines TRBV7-8 with TRBJ1-5, with D unclear. Trimming pared 0 bases from V and 0 bases from J, leaving 9 bases between. Germline V gene lookup returns CDR1 SGHVS and CDR2 FQNEAQ. This CDR3 region has 16 residues. The CDR3 DNA reads TGTGCCAGCAGCTTAGCGGCAGATTATAGCAATCAGCCCCAGCATTTT. It is translated as CASSLAADYSNQPQHF.

To note about this clone: Different DNA sequences within this sample yield the same CDR3. V is TRBV9 and J is TRBJ2-7; D possibly corresponds to TRBD1 (6 bases). V gave up 0 bases and J gave up 0 bases, with 10 bases separating them. The CDR3 is made up of 15 amino acids. The V gene's germline CDR1 is SGDLS and CDR2 YYNGEE. CDR3 in amino acids: CASSVGQGLSYEQYF. In nucleotides, the CDR3 is TGTGCCAGCAGCGTAGGCCAGGGGCTCTCCTACGAGCAGTACTTC.

The gene calls are TRBV5-5 and TRBJ2-7, with 7 positions matching TRBD1. The ends lost 0 bases at V and 0 bases at J; junction bases unmatched: 6. Per germline, CDR1 SGHKS and CDR2 YYEKEE (reference sequence). The CDR3 contains 16 residues. CDR3 loop: CASSLGGQPSSYEQYF. In nucleotides, the CDR3 is TGTGCCAGCAGCTTGGGGGGACAGCCAAGCTCCTACGAGCAGTACTTC. The full variable domain, rest sourced from reference TRBV5-5 and TRBJ2-7, is DAGVTQSPTHLIKTRGQQVTLRCSPISGHKSVSWYQQVLGQGPQFIFQYYEKEERGRGNFPDRFSARQFPNYSSELNVNALLLGDSALYLCASSLGGQPSSYEQYFGPGTRLTVT.

The gene calls are TRBV5-6 and TRBJ1-5; D not certain. Trimming stripped 2 bases from V and 0 bases from J, with 9 bases between. This CDR3 has 15 residues. The germline gives CDR1 SGHDT, CDR2 YYEEEE. The CDR3 bases are TGTGCCAGCAGCTTCGGAGGGTATAGCAATCAGCCCCAGCATTTT. Protein product: CASSFGGYSNQPQHF.

This clone has a handful of counts. The chain has TRBV7-2 and TRBJ2-7; D is tentatively TRBD1 or TRBD2 (6 bases each). Trimming took 5 bases from V and 2 from J, leaving 16 bases between them. This CDR3 has 15 amino acids. Germline lookup yields CDR1 SGHTA and CDR2 FQGNSA. CDR3 DNA sequence: TGTGCCAGCAGCCCGGATGGGGGGCCGACCTACGAGCAGTACTTC. This gives the protein CASSPDGGPTYEQYF.

The chain combines TRBV9 with TRBJ2-4; 10 nucleotides match TRBD1. The CDR3 runs 13 residues. CDR1 is SGDLS, CDR2 YYNGEE, per germline. V dropped 4 bases and J dropped 9; count of bases not matched to a gene: 4. CDR3 nucleotide sequence: TGTGCCAGCAGCCCGGGACAGGGGAGCATTCAGTACTTC. This sequence encodes CASSPGQGSIQYF.